The 27 T cell receptor beta chains below all came from one sample that was sequenced in a study of Graves' ophthalmopathy and Graves' hyperthyroidism. Amplified TCR beta CDR3 regions were obtained using RNA transcripts as template. RT-PCR in the first round used HTBI primers; a second-round multiplex PCR followed. TCRdb called the multiplex PCR reads again in MiXCR, with one record for every CDR3 protein. The data hold a few hundred thousand distinct CDR3 sequences, with 35% to 45% observed a single time. What was sequenced was peripheral blood or thyroid tissue (not recorded which). These receptors were collected from an adult man with Graves' hyperthyroidism.

At least ten counts were recorded for this clonotype. The chain is built from TRBV12-3 or TRBV12-4 and TRBJ1-5, with unresolved D. The CDR3 runs 12 residues. Trimming cost V 3 bases and J 5 bases, with 5 bases left between them. The CDR3 region is CASSLPHQPQHF. The CDR3 bases are TGTGCCAGCAGTTTGCCGCATCAGCCCCAGCATTTT.

This clonotype was recorded only once. A much larger clone is a single base away; this may be a read error. This chain joins TRBV5-4 and TRBJ1-1; D gene uncertain. Germline loops: CDR1 SGHNT, CDR2 YYREEE (reference sequence). The CDR3 consists of 14 residues. CDR3 loop: CAGSPGRLNTEAFF. DNA for the CDR3: TGTGCCGGCAGCCCCGGAAGGTTGAACACTGAAGCTTTCTTT. Looking up the rest from reference TRBV5-4 and TRBJ1-1 gives the full variable domain: ETGVTQSPTHLIKTRGQQVTLRCSSQSGHNTVSWYQQALGQGPQFIFQYYREEENGRGNFPPRFSGLQFPNYSSELNVNALELDDSALYLCAGSPGRLNTEAFFGQGTRLTVV.

This clonotype was picked up a small number of times. The rearrangement uses TRBV6-1 and TRBJ1-1; 8 bases are shared with TRBD1. With 8 bases clipped from V and 3 bases from J, the junction kept 14 bases outside the gene matches. This CDR3 spans 16 amino acids. Germline CDR1 and CDR2: MNHNS and SASEGT. The CDR3 is CASQKGRTGFDTEAFF. CDR3 DNA sequence: TGTGCCAGCCAAAAGGGGAGGACAGGGTTTGACACTGAAGCTTTCTTT.

This clonotype has just one count. V gene TRBV7-9 combines with J gene TRBJ2-1, with D perhaps matching TRBD2 (5 bases). CDR3 length: 14 residues. Germline CDR1 and CDR2: SEHNR and FQNEAQ (reference sequence). Trimming took 3 bases from V and 4 from J, leaving 10 bases between them. The CDR3 spells CASSFRGEYNEQFF. The CDR3, as DNA: TGTGCCAGCAGCTTTCGGGGAGAATACAATGAGCAGTTCTTC.

This clonotype has only a few counts. The CDR3 DNA reads TGTGCCAGCAGCTTAGGACCTAGCGGGAGAGGTGAGCAGTTCTTC. It is translated as CASSLGPSGRGEQFF. J is TRBJ2-5 and V is TRBV11-2, with 10 bases matching TRBD2. Judging by the DNA end, TRBJ2-1 fits better; the J call may be wrong. The CDR3 runs 15 residues. From germline, CDR1 is SGHAT and CDR2 FQNNGV.

The sample holds many counts of this clonotype. CDR3 sequence: CSVGGVLGGYTF. The CDR3 nucleotides read TGCAGCGTTGGCGGAGTTCTGGGTGGCTACACCTTC. The V gene is TRBV29-1, the J gene TRBJ1-2; D remains unclear. The V gene's germline CDR1 is SQVTM and CDR2 ANQGSEA. Trimming removed 4 bases at V and 7 bases at J, with 13 bases between. The CDR3 is 12 residues long.

This clonotype was observed at least ten times. The rearrangement joins TRBV29-1 to TRBJ1-1; D uncertain. The germline gives CDR1 SQVTM, CDR2 ANQGSEA. Trimming took off 4 bases at V and 0 bases at J, with 6 bases between the two ends. The CDR3 has 12 residues. This chain's CDR3 is CSVAHLNTEAFF. The CDR3 nucleotides are TGCAGCGTTGCACATTTGAACACTGAAGCTTTCTTT.

This clonotype was seen only a few times. Possible read error: a much larger clone is one base away. V gene TRBV27 combines with J gene TRBJ2-5; unclear D gene. The germline V and J ends were trimmed by 4 bases and 1 base, with 7 bases remaining between them. CDR1 is MNHEY and CDR2 is SMNVEV in the germline V gene (reference sequence). The CDR3 runs 13 residues. The CDR3 sequence: CASSWAAQETQYF. As DNA, the CDR3 is TGTGCCAGCAGTTGGGCAGCCCAAGAGACCCAGTACTTC.

V is TRBV10-3 and J is TRBJ1-2, with TRBD1 identical over 8 bases. Unmatched junction bases numbered 5, after V lost 6 bases and J lost 8 bases. The CDR3 sequence is 12 residues long. CDR1 is ENHRY, CDR2 SYGVKD, per germline. The CDR3 sequence: CAIRPDRDGYTF. The CDR3 DNA sequence: TGTGCCATCAGACCGGACAGGGACGGCTACACCTTC.

This clonotype has just a few counts. This may come from a read error, since a much larger clone is one base off. V gene TRBV14 combines with J gene TRBJ2-5; 11 positions match TRBD2. Germline assignment: CDR1 SGHDN and CDR2 FVKESK. With 2 bases clipped from V and 2 bases from J, the junction kept 10 bases outside the gene matches. The CDR3 runs to 18 residues. CDR3 in DNA: TGTGCCAGCAGCCAATGGTGGCCGTCTAGCGGGGGGCAAGAGACCCAGTACTTC. Protein product: CASSQWWPSSGGQETQYF.

This clonotype was seen ten or more times. The chain employs TRBV5-6 and TRBJ2-2, with D perhaps matching TRBD2 (8 bases). The germline V gene has CDR1 SGHDT and CDR2 YYEEEE. Trimming removed 7 bases at V and 3 bases at J, with 16 bases between. The CDR3 spans 15 residues. CDR3 DNA: TGTGCCAGCGGACGGGGGGGGACAGACACCGGGGAGCTGTTTTTT. Translation: CASGRGGTDTGELFF.

In this sample, this clonotype turned up many times. The CDR3 sequence is CATSDPNYEQYF. CDR3 DNA sequence: TGTGCCACCAGTGATCCAAACTACGAGCAGTACTTC. This chain connects TRBV24-1 to TRBJ2-7; D remains unclear. CDR3 length equals 12 residues. CDR1 and CDR2 from the germline V gene are KGHDR and SFDVKD. Trimming shortened V by 3 bases and J by 3 bases, and 5 bases separated the two germline ends.

This clonotype turned up a few times. The chain is built from TRBV20-1 and TRBJ2-7, with a possible D match to TRBD2 (5 bases). This CDR3 spans 15 amino acids. Germline CDR1 is DFQATT and CDR2 is SNEGSKA (reference sequence). V was clipped by 0 bases and J by 7 bases, with 19 bases between them. The CDR3 sequence is CSARDSLRVSGEQYF. Here the CDR3 DNA reads TGCAGTGCTAGAGATTCCCTCCGGGTCTCGGGGGAGCAGTACTTC.

The genes are TRBV20-1 and TRBJ2-6, with 7 bases matching TRBD1. CDR3 length equals 15 residues. Trimming cost V 3 bases and J 4 bases; bases outside gene matches: 6. Germline values: CDR1 DFQATT, CDR2 SNEGSKA (reference sequence). Here the CDR3 DNA reads TGCAGTGCTAGGCCGACAGGGACCGGGGCCAACGTCCTGACTTTC. Protein product: CSARPTGTGANVLTF.

Details on this clonotype: Sequence at one end of the junction differs from germline and may be a read error. V usage is TRBV7-9 and J usage is TRBJ1-4, with D perhaps TRBD1 (5 bases). Germline-derived CDR1 and CDR2 are SEHNR and FQNEAQ (reference sequence). There are 17 residues in the CDR3. DNA for the CDR3: TGCGCCAGCAGCTTGGCCCCCCAAGGGGCAACTAATGAAAAACTGTTTTTT. This encodes CASSLAPQGATNEKLFF.

This clonotype was counted at least ten times. The chain carries TRBV5-8 and TRBJ1-5; 8 bases map to TRBD1. The germline gives CDR1 SGHTS, CDR2 YDEGEE. Trimming removed 0 bases from V and 6 bases from J; junction bases left unmatched: 5. The CDR3 extends over 15 amino acids. The CDR3: CASSLGRTGSQPQHF. The CDR3, as DNA: TGTGCCAGCAGCTTGGGAAGGACAGGGAGTCAGCCCCAGCATTTT.

The sample holds one count of this clonotype. It may be a read error: a sequence one base away is much more abundant. The chain is built from TRBV11-2 and TRBJ1-1; tentative D call: TRBD1 (6 bases). Germline V gene data show CDR1 as SGHAT and CDR2 as FQNNGV. V was cut by 5 bases and J by 5 bases, with 18 bases left in between. This CDR3 has 15 amino acids. The DNA for the CDR3 is TGTGCCAGCAGCACCGGGGGCAGGCCCGGGACTGAAGCTTTCTTT. It translates to CASSTGGRPGTEAFF.

Remarks on this clonotype: Since a much larger clone is just one base distant, this may be a read error. The chain recombines TRBV6-5 with TRBJ1-5, with D tentatively TRBD1 (6 bases). This CDR3 has 16 amino acids. Germline-derived CDR1 and CDR2 are MNHEY and SVGAGI. CDR3 protein: CASSWAGVGRDQSQHF. Here the CDR3 DNA reads TGTGCCAGCAGTTGGGCAGGGGTCGGTCGGGATCAGTCCCAGCATTTT.

The genes are TRBV24-1 and TRBJ2-6; no definite D call. The CDR3 has 15 residues. Trimming shortened V by 2 bases and J by 0 bases, and 4 bases separated the two germline ends. CDR1 and CDR2 (germline): KGHDR, SFDVKD. CDR3: CATSDWGSGANVLTF. The CDR3 DNA reads TGTGCCACCAGTGATTGGGGCTCTGGGGCCAACGTCCTGACTTTC.

This clonotype was seen ten or more times. DNA for the CDR3: TGTGCCAGCAGTTTAGCAGGGTTTGGGGCCAACGTCCTGACTTTC. Its translation: CASSLAGFGANVLTF. This chain joins TRBV12-3 or TRBV12-4 and TRBJ2-6; no definite D call. V was pared by 0 bases and J by 3 bases, with 6 bases between. There are 15 residues in the CDR3.

This clonotype was seen ten or more times. The V and J genes are TRBV5-1 and TRBJ1-6; TRBD1 might be the D (6 bases). This CDR3 region has 15 residues. Trimming pared 4 bases from V and 1 base from J, leaving 9 bases between. CDR1 is SGHRS, CDR2 YFSETQ, per germline. The CDR3 sequence is CASSRGNSYNSPLHF. The CDR3 DNA sequence: TGCGCCAGCAGCAGGGGGAATTCCTATAATTCACCCCTCCACTTT.

This clonotype has at least ten counts. The V call is TRBV5-8, the J call TRBJ1-2; D not resolved. This CDR3 region has 15 residues. Germline V CDR1 and CDR2: SGHTS, YDEGEE. Trimming took 0 bases from V and 7 from J, leaving 16 bases between them. In nucleotides, the CDR3 is TGTGCCAGCAGCTTGGAGGCCAGCGGTGCTGCTGGCTACACCTTC. Encoded protein: CASSLEASGAAGYTF. The whole variable domain, remainder taken from reference TRBV5-8 and TRBJ1-2, is EAGVTQSPTHLIKTRGQQATLRCSPISGHTSVYWYQQALGLGLQFLLWYDEGEERNRGNFPPRFSGRQFPNYSSELNVNALELEDSALYLCASSLEASGAAGYTFGSGTRLTVV.

This clonotype appeared many times. The chain employs TRBV2 and TRBJ1-4; D ambiguous. V was cut by 5 bases and J by 8 bases, with 15 bases left in between. The CDR3 totals 14 residues. CDR1 is SNHLY, CDR2 FYNNEI, per germline. In DNA, the CDR3 is TGTGCCAGCAGTCGGGCCCTCATGGGGGAAAAACTGTTTTTT. This translates into CASSRALMGEKLFF.

Many counts were recorded for this clonotype. The chain combines TRBV27 with TRBJ1-1, with TRBD1 matching over 9 bases. Germline CDR1 MNHEY, CDR2 SMNVEV (reference sequence). This CDR3 has 13 residues. V dropped 6 bases and J dropped 4; count of bases not matched to a gene: 3. CDR3 DNA: TGTGCCAGCAGCTGGACAGGGGCCACTGAAGCTTTCTTT. It is translated as CASSWTGATEAFF.

This clonotype was picked up many times. The chain recombines TRBV29-1 with TRBJ2-5, with TRBD2 matching 10 bases. The CDR3 totals 15 residues. J was trimmed by 4 bases and V by 3 bases; bases with no gene match: 8. Germline V gene sequence: CDR1 SQVTM, CDR2 ANQGSEA. CDR3 bases: TGCAGCGTTGATTCGGCTAGCGGGAGTTTAGAGACCCAGTACTTC. Translating it yields CSVDSASGSLETQYF.

This clonotype was counted many times. V is TRBV7-6 and J is TRBJ1-4, with D tentatively TRBD1 (5 bases). The CDR3 runs to 17 residues. Trimming pared 0 bases from V and 0 bases from J, leaving 11 bases between. The germline V gene encodes CDR1 SGHVS and CDR2 FNYEAQ. DNA for the CDR3: TGTGCCAGCAGCTTAGCGGGACGGAAGGCAACTAATGAAAAACTGTTTTTT. Translating gives CASSLAGRKATNEKLFF.

With respect to this clonotype: One end of the junction fails to match germline, which may point to a read error. CDR3 bases: TGTGCCAGAAGTAGTGGACTAGCTATCAGCGACGAGCAGTACTTC. Protein: CARSSGLAISDEQYF. The chain uses TRBV19 and TRBJ2-7, with 8 bases lining up with TRBD2. The CDR3 extends over 15 amino acids. CDR1 is LNHDA and CDR2 is SQIVND in the germline V gene (reference sequence). Full variable domain (remainder filled in from reference TRBV19 and TRBJ2-7): DGGITQSPKYLFRKEGQNVTLSCEQNLNHDAMYWYRQDPGQGLRLIYYSQIVNDFQKGDIAEGYSVSREKKESFPLTVTSAQKNPTAFYLCARSSGLAISDEQYFGPGTRLTVT.